These 22 T cell receptor beta chains came from one sample sequenced in a study of T cell responses to AZD1222 COVID-19 vaccine. Sequenced by immunoSEQ multiplex PCR; TCRdb stores in-frame clones only, minus some. The profile shows 110,000 or so clones, more than 85% of them singletons. The sample in question was peripheral blood, obtained on day 0 of AZD1222 vaccination. Receptors originate from an adult in good health.

CDR3 in DNA: TGTGCCGCCGACAGGGGGCTCGGGGATTGCACCTTC. Its protein is CAADRGLGDCTF. This chain connects TRBV10-3 to TRBJ1-2; TRBD1 matches 10 bases. V trimming: 11 bases; J trimming: 13 bases; junction bases outside the gene matches: 13. From germline, CDR1 is ENHRY and CDR2 SYGVKD. The CDR3 consists of 12 residues.

This sequence joins TRBV7-2 and TRBJ2-2; D uncertain. V lost 1 base, J lost 4 bases, and 13 bases lay in between. Germline assignment: CDR1 SGHTA and CDR2 FQGNSA. The CDR3 spans 16 residues. The CDR3 DNA is TGTGCCAGCAGCTTAGATCCGGGCCCAGGCACCGGGGAGCTGTTTTTT. Translated, it gives CASSLDPGPGTGELFF.

The chain couples TRBV7-2 to TRBJ2-7; D is undetermined. There are 12 residues in the CDR3. Germline V lookup: CDR1 SGHTA, CDR2 FQGNSA. Deletions cut 5 bases from V and 0 bases from J, with 5 bases between. Here the CDR3 reads CASSIDSYEQYF. DNA of the CDR3: TGTGCCAGCAGCATAGACTCCTACGAGCAGTACTTC.

The chain combines TRBV30 with TRBJ1-1; D unclear. Germline values: CDR1 GTSNPN, CDR2 SVGIG (reference sequence). Trimming took off 3 bases at V and 7 bases at J, with 9 bases between the two ends. CDR3 length equals 11 residues. CDR3 in amino acids: CAWRTGVEAFF. In DNA form, the CDR3 reads TGTGCCTGGAGAACCGGAGTTGAAGCTTTCTTT.

This chain links TRBV9 with TRBJ1-2; a possible D gene is TRBD1 (6 bases). Trimming removed 1 base at V and 1 base at J, with 14 bases between. CDR3 length: 16 amino acids. Germline CDR1 SGDLS, CDR2 YYNGEE. DNA of the CDR3: TGTGCCAGCAGCGTAACGGACAGCCTACTTAACTATGGCTACACCTTC. It specifies CASSVTDSLLNYGYTF. The full variable domain, rest sourced from reference TRBV9 and TRBJ1-2, is DSGVTQTPKHLITATGQRVTLRCSPRSGDLSVYWYQQSLDQGLQFLIQYYNGEERAKGNILERFSAQQFPDLHSELNLSSLELGDSALYFCASSVTDSLLNYGYTFGSGTRLTVV.

This chain links TRBV7-2 with TRBJ2-6; D call uncertain. The CDR3 has 16 residues. V lost 0 bases, J lost 0 bases, and 6 bases lay in between. Per the germline V gene, CDR1 is SGHTA and CDR2 is FQGNSA. CDR3 sequence reads: CASSLAGSSGANVLTF. The CDR3 DNA sequence: TGTGCCAGCAGCTTAGCTGGGTCCTCTGGGGCCAACGTCCTGACTTTC.

The chain recombines TRBV28 with TRBJ2-5; 9 bases map to TRBD1. Germline V gene sequence: CDR1 MDHEN, CDR2 SYDVKM. V shed 5 bases and J 3 bases; nucleotides not matched to a gene: 4. This CDR3 spans 14 amino acids. For the CDR3, the DNA is TGTGCCAGCAGTGAGACAGGGGGTAAAGAGACCCAGTACTTC. It is translated as CASSETGGKETQYF.

This clone was detected a few times. The V and J genes are TRBV11-2 and TRBJ1-1; no definite D call. In germline, CDR1 is SGHAT, CDR2 FQNNGV. This CDR3 region has 16 residues. V dropped 2 bases and J dropped 0 bases, with 13 bases sitting between them. DNA for the CDR3: TGTGCCAGCAGCTTACGGTGGGGTGAAATGAACACTGAAGCTTTCTTT. The encoded protein is CASSLRWGEMNTEAFF.

DNA for the CDR3: TGTGCCAGCAGTGGGGACTTGATCAATGGCTACACCTTC. This codes for CASSGDLINGYTF. J is TRBJ1-2 and V is TRBV2; D possibly corresponds to TRBD1 (5 bases). V lost 4 bases to trimming and J lost 6 bases, with 12 bases between them. Germline V gene sequence: CDR1 SNHLY, CDR2 FYNNEI. The CDR3 is 13 residues long.

This chain links TRBV19 with TRBJ1-2; D might be TRBD1 (6 bases). This CDR3 spans 12 amino acids. Germline CDR1 is LNHDA and CDR2 is SQIVND (reference sequence). With 5 bases removed from V and 8 bases from J, the gap between germline ends came to 12 bases. The CDR3 region has the DNA TGTGCCAGTAGTGAACAGGGACCGGGCTACACCTTC. It specifies CASSEQGPGYTF. Full variable domain (remainder filled in from reference TRBV19 and TRBJ1-2): DGGITQSPKYLFRKEGQNVTLSCEQNLNHDAMYWYRQDPGQGLRLIYYSQIVNDFQKGDIAEGYSVSREKKESFPLTVTSAQKNPTAFYLCASSEQGPGYTFGSGTRLTVV.

The chain links TRBV7-3 to TRBJ2-5; the D is unclear. V was trimmed by 6 bases and J by 5 bases, leaving 13 bases between them. Germline values: CDR1 SGHTA, CDR2 FQGTGA. The CDR3 is made up of 13 amino acids. The CDR3 region is CASSPSLRETQYF. In nucleotides, the CDR3 is TGTGCCAGCAGTCCCTCTTTAAGGGAGACCCAGTACTTC.

The rearrangement joins TRBV6-5 to TRBJ2-1; TRBD2 matches 9 bases. Germline V gives CDR1 MNHEY, CDR2 SVGAGI. The CDR3 runs 15 residues. V shed 3 bases and J 7 bases; nucleotides not matched to a gene: 7. The CDR3 sequence is CASSYYGGLANEQFF. CDR3 DNA sequence: TGTGCCAGCAGTTATTACGGCGGACTAGCGAATGAGCAGTTCTTC.

The V and J genes are TRBV7-2 and TRBJ1-6; perhaps TRBD1 as D (6 bases). The V end lost 4 bases, the J end lost 14 bases, and 15 bases lay between the germline ends. The CDR3 is made up of 13 amino acids. The germline CDR1 and CDR2 sequences are SGHTA and FQGNSA. The CDR3 DNA reads as TGTGCCAGCAGCTCCGGGGACACCCCCGCCCTCCACTTT. Translation: CASSSGDTPALHF.

This clone was recorded a few times. The chain couples TRBV12-3 or TRBV12-4 to TRBJ1-5; D ambiguous. The V gene lost 2 bases and the J gene lost 7 bases, with 9 bases spanning the gap. This CDR3 spans 13 amino acids. CDR3 loop: CASSLSPRQPQHF. The DNA for the CDR3 is TGTGCCAGCAGTTTATCTCCGCGCCAGCCCCAGCATTTT.

The chain has TRBV11-1 and TRBJ2-7, with D tentatively TRBD1 or TRBD2 (6 bases each). V was trimmed by 4 bases and J by 8 bases, leaving 21 bases between them. CDR3 length: 15 residues. In germline, CDR1 is SGHAT, CDR2 FQDESV (reference sequence). This chain's CDR3 is CASSSDRGLIGKQYF. Written as DNA, the CDR3 is TGTGCCAGCAGCTCCGACCGGGGGCTTATCGGGAAGCAGTACTTC.

This chain joins TRBV18 and TRBJ1-4, with TRBD1 matching 11 bases. The CDR3 length is 14 residues. From germline, CDR1 is KGHSH and CDR2 LQKENI. With 8 bases clipped from V and 6 bases from J, the junction kept 5 bases outside the gene matches. CDR3 loop: CASTRDRGDEKLFF. The CDR3 DNA is TGTGCCAGCACCCGGGACAGGGGGGATGAAAAACTGTTTTTT. The full variable domain, completed using reference TRBV18 and TRBJ1-4, is NAGVMQNPRHLVRRRGQEARLRCSPMKGHSHVYWYRQLPEEGLKFMVYLQKENIIDESGMPKERFSAEFPKEGPSILRIQQVVRGDSAAYFCASTRDRGDEKLFFGSGTQLSVL.

V is TRBV5-4 and J is TRBJ2-7; no firm D call. The germline gives CDR1 SGHNT, CDR2 YYREEE (reference sequence). V was trimmed by 3 bases and J by 12 bases, leaving 16 bases between them. The CDR3 is 12 amino acids. The CDR3 region is CASSSGFGQVYF. The CDR3 DNA reads TGTGCCAGCAGCTCCGGTTTTGGTCAGGTGTACTTC. Drawing the rest from reference TRBV5-4 and TRBJ2-7, the complete variable domain is ETGVTQSPTHLIKTRGQQVTLRCSSQSGHNTVSWYQQALGQGPQFIFQYYREEENGRGNFPPRFSGLQFPNYSSELNVNALELDDSALYLCASSSGFGQVYFGPGTRLTVT.

V is TRBV3-1 (or the pseudogene TRBV3-2) and J is TRBJ2-3, with no clear D. The V gene lost 4 bases and the J gene lost 0 bases, with 11 bases spanning the gap. The CDR3 spans 15 residues. CDR1 is LGHDT and CDR2 is YNNKEL in the germline V gene (reference sequence). The CDR3 sequence: CASSRTLGSTDTQYF. The CDR3 nucleotides read TGTGCCAGCAGCCGCACTCTAGGTAGCACAGATACGCAGTATTTT.

In its sample, this clone was seen once. The rearrangement joins TRBV3-1 (or the pseudogene TRBV3-2) to TRBJ1-1, with 8 bases fitting TRBD1. Trimming removed 4 bases from V and 2 bases from J; junction bases left unmatched: 3. CDR1 and CDR2 from the germline V gene are LGHDT and YNNKEL (reference sequence). The CDR3 consists of 14 residues. The CDR3 coding sequence is TGTGCCAGCAGCCGGGGACAGGTCAACACTGAAGCTTTCTTT. Translation: CASSRGQVNTEAFF.

The genes are TRBV6-2 or TRBV6-3 and TRBJ2-7, with TRBD1 as a possible D gene (6 bases). Trimming stripped 5 bases from V and 5 bases from J, with 16 bases between. The CDR3 length is 14 residues. CDR1 is MNHEY and CDR2 is SVGEGT in the germline V gene. The CDR3 protein is CASSASQGLDEQYF. CDR3 DNA: TGTGCCAGCAGTGCATCACAGGGCCTGGACGAGCAGTACTTC.

The rearrangement joins TRBV5-6 to TRBJ2-7; D ambiguous. The CDR3 loop spans 17 amino acids. Trimming stripped 0 bases from V and 0 bases from J, with 16 bases between. Germline loops: CDR1 SGHDT, CDR2 YYEEEE. The CDR3 sequence is CASSLEGTRPDSYEQYF. The CDR3 region has the DNA TGTGCCAGCAGCTTGGAGGGTACGCGACCCGACTCCTACGAGCAGTACTTC. Drawing the rest from reference TRBV5-6 and TRBJ2-7, the complete variable domain is DAGVTQSPTHLIKTRGQQVTLRCSPKSGHDTVSWYQQALGQGPQFIFQYYEEEERQRGNFPDRFSGHQFPNYSSELNVNALLLGDSALYLCASSLEGTRPDSYEQYFGPGTRLTVT.

The rearrangement joins TRBV7-2 to TRBJ2-5; 9 nucleotides match TRBD1. There are 16 residues in the CDR3. Germline V CDR1 and CDR2: SGHTA, FQGNSA. The V segment lost 5 bases and the J segment 5 bases; nucleotides outside the gene matches: 12. CDR3 DNA sequence: TGTGCCAGCAGCGGACGGACAGGGGCGGTCGGGGAGACCCAGTACTTC. Its translation is CASSGRTGAVGETQYF.